This TCR beta chain was found in a study of PD-1 blockade in mismatch repair-deficient tumors. Profiling relied on immunoSEQ multiplex PCR, and the TCRdb table lists in-frame clones only, not all of them. The profile covers about 120,000 clones, with 85% to 90% appearing a single time and about 11% taken by the ten largest. The CDR3 has 14 amino acids. Looked up from germline, CDR1 is SGHRS and CDR2 is YFSETQ. The V gene end was trimmed by 5 bases and the J gene end by 6 bases; junction bases not matched to a gene: 7. As to this clone: Its antigen is undetermined.

Notes on the study in general: After pembrolizumab, tumor-resident clones rose rapidly, then generally contracted before radiologic responses.

Mismatch repair deficiency was confirmed in all patients, by PCR or immunohistochemistry. The starting material was peripheral blood, obtained 70 to 73 weeks after starting pembrolizumab. The sequence derives from an adult with mismatch repair-deficient cancer. V gene TRBV5-1 combines with J gene TRBJ2-5; TRBD2 matches at 10 bases. CDR3 DNA: TGCGCCAGCAGATCTAGCGGGAGTCGGAAGACCCAGTACTTC. It codes for CASRSSGSRKTQYF.